A selection of T cell receptor beta chains follows, all from one sample in a study of blood T cells in healthy people across ages. MiXCR, applied by TCRdb to the 5' RACE reads, yields one record per CDR3 protein. The sample contains roughly 500,000 distinct CDR3 sequences, 25% to 30% of which appear only once. Specimen: blood. The source is a woman in her seventies in good health. Each CDR3 is given with its conserved first and last residue. D genes are given only for firm matches. Only part of the rows carry a size: once, few, many, or a class if the clone is expanded.

j_gene	abundance	d_gene	v_gene	CDR3nt	CDR3aa
TRBJ1-2	-	TRBD1	TRBV14	TGTGCCAGCAGCCGACAGGGGTTCATCTATTGCTACACCTTC	CASSRQGFIYCYTF
TRBJ2-4	once	TRBD2	TRBV12-3/TRBV12-4	TGTGCCAGCAGGTCAGCGGGGCTAGCCAAAAACATTCAGTACTTC	CASRSAGLAKNIQYF
TRBJ2-1	-	TRBD2	TRBV7-2	TGTGCCAGCAGCGCTGACTCGGGACTAGCGGGGGGGTATGAGCAGTTCTTC	CASSADSGLAGGYEQFF
TRBJ1-4	-	-	TRBV2	TGTGTCAGCGACGGGGCCCCGGGGGGGGATGAAAAACTGTTTTTT	CVSDGAPGGDEKLFF
TRBJ1-2	-	TRBD1	TRBV3-1	TGTGCTAGCAGCCACCTGGGACAGGGTATCAGTAAGGGCTACACCTTC	CASSHLGQGISKGYTF
TRBJ1-2	few	-	TRBV12-3/TRBV12-4	TGTGCCAGCAGTCCCGACAGGCGGTATGGCTACACCTTC	CASSPDRRYGYTF
TRBJ2-2	few	-	TRBV5-8	TGTGCCAGCAGCTTGGCCGTGGGAGCCCCCGGGGAGCTGTTTTTT	CASSLAVGAPGELFF
TRBJ2-5	-	-	TRBV6-2/TRBV6-3	TGTGCCAGCAGTTACTCGACGGGCGGGGTACAAGAGACCCAGTACTTC	CASSYSTGGVQETQYF
TRBJ2-4	-	-	TRBV9	TGTGCCAGCAGCGTTGGGATTAGCGGAGCCAAAAGCATTCAGTACTTC	CASSVGISGAKSIQYF
TRBJ1-6	-	-	TRBV4-2	TGTGCCAGCAGCCCTGGACAGCTTCTTAATTCACCCCTCCACTTT	CASSPGQLLNSPLHF
TRBJ2-7	few	TRBD2	TRBV20-1	TGCAGTGCTAGCCAGACTAGCGGGGGGGCCGAAAAAGGGCAGTACTTC	CSASQTSGGAEKGQYF
TRBJ2-3	-	-	TRBV15	TGTGCCACCAGCCCCGGCCCCTCCACAGATACGCAGTATTTT	CATSPGPSTDTQYF
TRBJ2-1	-	TRBD2	TRBV4-3	TGCGCCAGCAGCCAAGACCCTAGCGGGGGGGGTGAGCAGTTCTTC	CASSQDPSGGGEQFF
TRBJ2-1	few	TRBD2	TRBV9	TGTGCCAGCAGCGTAGCCCCCGGACTAGCGGGGAACAATGAGCAGTTCTTC	CASSVAPGLAGNNEQFF
TRBJ2-1	few	TRBD2	TRBV20-1	TGCAGTGCTACCAGGCGTCAGCGGGGGCCAAACAATGAGCAGTTCTTC	CSATRRQRGPNNEQFF
TRBJ2-7	-	-	TRBV6-6	TGTGCCAGCAATCCCGGGGCAGGGAACGAGCAGTACTTC	CASNPGAGNEQYF
TRBJ2-7	-	TRBD1	TRBV5-1	TGCGCCAGCTACCCGGCCCCGGGACAGCGCTTGGGAGAGCAGTACTTC	CASYPAPGQRLGEQYF
TRBJ2-5	-	-	TRBV7-2	TGTGCCAGCAGCCCGACAGGTAGCTCGGTCGGAGAGACCCAGTACTTC	CASSPTGSSVGETQYF
TRBJ2-3	few	-	TRBV12-3/TRBV12-4	TGTGCCATTTCTAGGGGGGCCGTAAGGACAGATACGCAGTATTTT	CAISRGAVRTDTQYF
TRBJ2-1	-	TRBD2	TRBV7-9	TGTGCCAGCAGCTTAGGAGCGGGGCACAATGAGCAGTTCTTC	CASSLGAGHNEQFF
TRBJ2-7	-	TRBD1	TRBV9	TGTGCCAGCAGCGCCTCCGGGACAGGGGTATCCGAGCAGTACTTC	CASSASGTGVSEQYF
TRBJ2-7	-	-	TRBV3-1	TGTGCCAGCAGCCAGGGGGGTAGCGGCCCTTACGAGCAGTACTTC	CASSQGGSGPYEQYF
TRBJ2-1	few	-	TRBV7-3	TGTGCCTGCAGCTTATCCTCTTCGTATCGGGGGCTCAATGAGCAGTTCTTC	CACSLSSSYRGLNEQFF
TRBJ1-2	-	-	TRBV7-2	TGTGCCTCAGACAGGTTGTATGGCTACACCTTC	CASDRLYGYTF
TRBJ2-5	-	TRBD2	TRBV9	TGTGCCAGCAGCGTAGGGCTAGCGGGGCCCCAAGAGACCCAGTACTTC	CASSVGLAGPQETQYF
TRBJ1-2	few	TRBD1	TRBV29-1	TGCAGCGTGCGGAGGGGGCGCAGCTATGGCTACACCTTC	CSVRRGRSYGYTF
TRBJ1-1	few	-	TRBV20-1	TGCAGTGCTAGAGTATGGGGGGGTGAAGCTTTCTTT	CSARVWGGEAFF
TRBJ2-5	few	TRBD1	TRBV29-1	TGCAGCGCGGGACAGGGGGTCGAGACCCAGTACTTC	CSAGQGVETQYF
TRBJ1-3	few	-	TRBV7-2	TGTGCCAGCAGCTTCGGAGGGGAACGAAACACCATATATTTT	CASSFGGERNTIYF